This T cell receptor (beta chain) is drawn from a study of chemoradiotherapy in HPV16-positive cancers. CDR1 is GTSNPN, CDR2 SVGIG, per germline (reference sequence). This CDR3 is 14 amino acids long. Trimming cost V 3 bases and J 4 bases; bases outside gene matches: 8. This clone was picked up one time. Clones were sequenced by immunoSEQ multiplex PCR, and TCRdb holds only the in-frame ones, with some missing. The table has about 1,300 clones, about 83% seen once. The sample was tumor tissue, taken from a patient who underwent chemoradiotherapy. The rearrangement links TRBV30 to TRBJ1-2; TRBD1 matches at 7 bases. The receptor was isolated from a human donor with HPV-associated anogenital cancer. The CDR3 reads CAWSFGTATYGYTF. CDR3 DNA: TGTGCCTGGAGCTTCGGGACAGCCACCTATGGCTACACCTTC.